This T cell receptor beta chain stems from a study of CD8 T cells in ankylosing spondylitis. With 1 base removed from V and 1 base from J, the gap between germline ends came to 8 bases. The CDR3 runs to 15 residues. Germline CDR1 and CDR2: SGDLS and YYNGEE. This clonotype was recorded a few times. The antigen is undetermined. General study findings and limits: Existing reports had already noted some motif variants in reactive arthritis synovial fluid and blood. A TCR beta motif of fewer than ten highly homologous variants seemed to mark ankylosing spondylitis blood. Relatively scarce in peripheral blood, disease-linked clones were CD8+.

TCRdb reprocessed the 5' RACE reads via MiXCR and lists one record per CDR3 protein. This sample has roughly 440,000 distinct CDR3 sequences, with under 20% found just once. The V gene is TRBV9, the J gene TRBJ2-2; D unresolved. The clonotype comes from a male donor with ankylosing spondylitis. Sequencing input: blood, either unsorted or a sorted T cell fraction (not recorded which). The CDR3, as DNA: TGTGCCAGCAGCGTAAGTCAGAGGAACACCGGGGAGCTGTTTTTT. Encoded protein: CASSVSQRNTGELFF. Supplemented by reference TRBV9 and TRBJ2-2, the full variable domain reads DSGVTQTPKHLITATGQRVTLRCSPRSGDLSVYWYQQSLDQGLQFLIQYYNGEERAKGNILERFSAQQFPDLHSELNLSSLELGDSALYFCASSVSQRNTGELFFGEGSRLTVL.